This passage covers 21 T cell receptor beta chains from one sample sequenced in a study of T cells of healthy individuals. TCRdb itself ran the 5' RACE reads through MiXCR, one entry per CDR3 protein. This table has more than 85,000 distinct CDR3 sequences, under 20% appearing once. These receptors all stem from a human donor in good health.

The rearrangement uses TRBV2 and TRBJ1-6; the match to TRBD1 covers 8 bases. Losses at the gene ends were 8 bases for V and 6 bases for J; bases not matched to a gene: 9. In germline, CDR1 is SNHLY, CDR2 FYNNEI. The CDR3 is made up of 15 amino acids. The CDR3 bases are TGTGCCAGCCAGTCCCGGGACAGGTCTAATTCACCCCTCCACTTT. It yields the protein CASQSRDRSNSPLHF.

The rearrangement links TRBV11-2 to TRBJ1-2, with D unclear. The germline gives CDR1 SGHAT, CDR2 FQNNGV. CDR3 size: 12 residues. The V and J ends lost 4 bases and 7 bases respectively, with 10 bases between them. CDR3 coding DNA: TGTGCCAGCAGCTCAGACCGGGCTGGCTACACCTTC. Translation gives CASSSDRAGYTF.

This clonotype was seen a few times. The chain employs TRBV3-1 and TRBJ1-6; maybe TRBD1 (5 bases). Germline V lookup: CDR1 LGHDT, CDR2 YNNKEL (reference sequence). The CDR3 totals 16 residues. Between the trimmed V and J ends, which lost 0 bases and 8 bases, there was a span of 14 bases. CDR3 loop: CASSQEAVGGYSPLHF. For the CDR3, the DNA is TGTGCCAGCAGCCAAGAGGCCGTCGGGGGATATTCACCCCTCCACTTT.

J is TRBJ1-5 and V is TRBV2, with D unresolved. This CDR3 spans 14 amino acids. From germline, CDR1 is SNHLY and CDR2 FYNNEI. Trimming pared 4 bases from V and 1 base from J, leaving 8 bases between. The CDR3, as DNA: TGTGCCAGCAGTGGATATTCCAGCAATCAGCCCCAGCATTTT. Its translation: CASSGYSSNQPQHF.

This clonotype has more than one count but fewer than ten. The rearrangement uses TRBV12-3 or TRBV12-4 and TRBJ2-5; D unresolved. V gave up 6 bases and J gave up 5 bases, with 10 bases separating them. This CDR3 comprises 12 residues. The CDR3 reads CASSHDYETQYF. CDR3 DNA sequence: TGTGCCAGCAGCCACGATTATGAGACCCAGTACTTC.

This chain links TRBV6-2 or TRBV6-3 with TRBJ1-5, with TRBD1 as a possible D gene (5 bases). The CDR3 is made up of 15 amino acids. Trimming removed 6 bases at V and 3 bases at J, with 15 bases between. Germline CDR1 and CDR2: MNHEY and SVGEGT. For the CDR3, the DNA is TGTGCCAGCAGCCGAAGTGACAGTTACAATCAGCCCCAGCATTTT. It specifies CASSRSDSYNQPQHF.

To note about this clonotype: A much larger clone sits a single nucleotide away, making a read error possible. This chain links TRBV28 with TRBJ2-7; D unresolved. The V gene's germline CDR1 is MDHEN and CDR2 SYDVKM. The CDR3 has 14 residues. In DNA, the CDR3 is TGTGCCAACAGTTTATGGAAGGAGTCCTACGAGCAGTACTTC. This codes for CANSLWKESYEQYF.

As concerns this clonotype: This may come from a read error, since a much larger clone is one base off. The J gene is TRBJ2-3, the V gene TRBV20-1; possibly TRBD2 for D (6 bases). Germline V gene lookup returns CDR1 DFQATT and CDR2 SNEGSKA (reference sequence). The CDR3 loop spans 12 amino acids. V was cut by 5 bases and J by 5 bases, with 11 bases left in between. CDR3 amino acids: CSAVSGQDTQYF. CDR3 nucleotides: TGCAGTGCTGTTAGCGGCCAAGATACGCAGTATTTT.

This rearrangement joins TRBV12-3 or TRBV12-4 to TRBJ2-5; the D gene is possibly TRBD1 (6 bases). The V and J ends lost 6 bases and 5 bases respectively, with 13 bases between them. This CDR3 has 13 residues. CDR3 residues: CASSLDRRETQYF. The DNA for the CDR3 is TGTGCCAGCAGCCTAGACAGGAGGGAGACCCAGTACTTC.

By its share, this clonotype is medium-sized. V gene TRBV9 combines with J gene TRBJ2-3; weak D call: TRBD1 (5 bases). The germline gives CDR1 SGDLS, CDR2 YYNGEE. The ends were cut back, 3 bases at V and 1 base at J, with 9 bases in the middle. The CDR3 is 14 amino acids. The CDR3 DNA reads TGTGCCAGCAGCGCGGACATCCGCACAGATACGCAGTATTTT. Its protein is CASSADIRTDTQYF.

Concerning this clonotype: Without the conserved terminal phenylalanine or tryptophan, this CDR3 likely stems from a read error. The V and J genes are TRBV6-2 or TRBV6-3 and TRBJ2-7, with 12 positions matching TRBD2. V was clipped by 9 bases and J by 10 bases; unmatched bases: 7. The CDR3 runs 12 residues. The germline V gene encodes CDR1 MNHEY and CDR2 SVGEGT. The CDR3 here is CASWTSGASQYY. For the CDR3, the DNA is TGTGCCAGTTGGACTAGCGGGGCCAGTCAGTACTAC.

This chain links TRBV7-2 with TRBJ2-5, with TRBD2 identical over 7 bases. The CDR3 has 14 amino acids. Germline CDR1 and CDR2: SGHTA and FQGNSA. V lost 1 base, J lost 6 bases, and 5 bases stayed unmatched. CDR3 nucleotides: TGTGCCAGCAGCTTAGGAAGGGAGGGAAAGACCCAGTACTTC. Amino acids: CASSLGREGKTQYF.

The CDR3 DNA reads TGCAGCGTTGAAGGGTTAGCGGGTTCCTACAATGAGCAGTTCTTC. Its translation is CSVEGLAGSYNEQFF. The chain couples TRBV29-1 to TRBJ2-1, with 7 bases aligning to TRBD2. This CDR3 is 15 amino acids long. Unmatched junction bases numbered 4, after V lost 1 base and J lost 1 base. Germline V gene lookup returns CDR1 SQVTM and CDR2 ANQGSEA.

The V and J genes are TRBV25-1 and TRBJ2-5; TRBD1 aligns across 7 bases. The junction had 8 bases not matched to a gene; V was cut back by 0 bases and J by 4 bases. The CDR3 consists of 16 residues. Germline V gene sequence: CDR1 MGHDK, CDR2 SYGVNS. CDR3: CASSEYLGGNRETQYF. CDR3 in DNA: TGTGCCAGCAGTGAATACTTAGGGGGCAATCGAGAGACCCAGTACTTC. The full variable domain, rest sourced from reference TRBV25-1 and TRBJ2-5, is EADIYQTPRYLVIGTGKKITLECSQTMGHDKMYWYQQDPGMELHLIHYSYGVNSTEKGDLSSESTVSRIRTEHFPLTLESARPSHTSQYLCASSEYLGGNRETQYFGPGTRLLVL.

The CDR3 sequence is CASSQGILAEETQYF. In nucleotides, the CDR3 is TGTGCCAGCAGCCAAGGAATACTAGCGGAAGAGACCCAGTACTTC. This chain links TRBV3-1 with TRBJ2-5; 8 bases map to TRBD2. V trimming: 1 base; J trimming: 3 bases; junction bases outside the gene matches: 4. Germline lookup yields CDR1 LGHDT and CDR2 YNNKEL (reference sequence). The CDR3 is made up of 15 amino acids.

This rearrangement joins TRBV7-9 to TRBJ1-1; no reliable D call. V was pared by 1 base and J by 2 bases, with 5 bases between. The CDR3 has 13 residues. Germline CDR1 reads SEHNR; CDR2 reads FQNEAQ (reference sequence). CDR3 sequence reads: CASSLVANTEAFF. Here the CDR3 DNA reads TGTGCCAGCAGCTTAGTCGCCAACACTGAAGCTTTCTTT.

This clonotype was counted a few times. The chain joins TRBV5-1 to TRBJ1-5; weak D call: TRBD1 (6 bases). This CDR3 has 13 amino acids. Between the trimmed V and J ends, which lost 2 bases and 7 bases, there was a span of 10 bases. The V gene's germline CDR1 is SGHRS and CDR2 YFSETQ. CDR3 DNA sequence: TGCGCCAGCAGCTTTGAGGGGGACCAGCCCCAGCATTTT. The encoded protein is CASSFEGDQPQHF. Full variable domain (remainder filled in from reference TRBV5-1 and TRBJ1-5): KAGVTQTPRYLIKTRGQQVTLSCSPISGHRSVSWYQQTPGQGLQFLFEYFSETQRNKGNFPGRFSGRQFSNSRSEMNVSTLELGDSALYLCASSFEGDQPQHFGDGTRLSIL.

The gene calls are TRBV12-3 or TRBV12-4 and TRBJ1-5; D possibly corresponds to TRBD1 (5 bases). CDR3 size: 16 residues. The germline V and J ends were trimmed by 1 base and 3 bases, with 13 bases remaining between them. The CDR3 nucleotides are TGTGCCAGCAGTTTAGAGTGGCAGGGCGTCAATCAGCCCCAGCATTTT. Protein sequence: CASSLEWQGVNQPQHF.

About this clonotype: This may come from a read error, since a much larger clone is one base off. The CDR3 DNA reads as TGTGCCATCGGTGAGCCTTCGGGCTACACCTTC. Its translation: CAIGEPSGYTF. The chain links TRBV10-3 to TRBJ1-2, with D unclear. The CDR3 covers 11 residues. The germline V gene has CDR1 ENHRY and CDR2 SYGVKD.

There are a few counts of this clonotype. V gene TRBV7-3 combines with J gene TRBJ2-1; a possible D gene is TRBD2 (5 bases). The CDR3 totals 15 residues. V dropped 0 bases and J dropped 9 bases, with 15 bases sitting between them. In germline, CDR1 is SGHTA, CDR2 FQGTGA. The CDR3: CASSLTRTGTVEQFF. CDR3 in DNA: TGTGCCAGCAGCTTAACCAGGACGGGAACCGTTGAGCAGTTCTTC.

The chain recombines TRBV7-9 with TRBJ2-3; TRBD1 aligns across 10 bases. There are 15 residues in the CDR3. With V trimmed by 3 bases and J by 5 bases, 5 bases remained unmatched. Germline V lookup: CDR1 SEHNR, CDR2 FQNEAQ (reference sequence). This CDR3 reads CASSFPGTGEDTQYF. The CDR3 nucleotides are TGTGCCAGCAGCTTCCCCGGGACAGGGGAAGATACGCAGTATTTT.